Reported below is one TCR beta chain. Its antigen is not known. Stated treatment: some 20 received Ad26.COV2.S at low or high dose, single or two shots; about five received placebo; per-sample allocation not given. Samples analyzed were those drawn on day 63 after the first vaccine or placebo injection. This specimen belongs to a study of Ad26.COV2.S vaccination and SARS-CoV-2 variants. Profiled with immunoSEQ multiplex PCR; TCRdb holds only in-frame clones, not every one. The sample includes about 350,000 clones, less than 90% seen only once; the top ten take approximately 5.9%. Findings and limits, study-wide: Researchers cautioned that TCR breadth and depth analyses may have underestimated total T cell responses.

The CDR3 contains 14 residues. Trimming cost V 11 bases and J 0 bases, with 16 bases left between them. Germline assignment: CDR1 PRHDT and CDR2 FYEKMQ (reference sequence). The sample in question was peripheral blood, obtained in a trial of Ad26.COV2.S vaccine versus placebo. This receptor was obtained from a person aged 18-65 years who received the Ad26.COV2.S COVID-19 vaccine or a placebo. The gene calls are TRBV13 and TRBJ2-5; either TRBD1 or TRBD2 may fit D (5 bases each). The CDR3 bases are TGTGCCTCAATTTTGGGGACGAACCAAGAGACCCAGTACTTC. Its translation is CASILGTNQETQYF.